The rows below give T cell receptor beta chains drawn from one sample of a study of T cells after yellow fever vaccination. MiXCR was run by TCRdb on the 5' RACE reads, yielding one entry per CDR3 protein. The table shows 230,000 or so distinct CDR3 sequences, with 3.6% occurring only once. Sequenced here: PBMCs, sampled 15 days after the yellow fever booster vaccination. The receptors were gathered from a young man who received the YFV17D yellow fever vaccine. Both conserved end residues are part of each CDR3. Fields, in order: V gene, J gene, clone size, D gene, CDR3 protein, CDR3 DNA. The D gene is left open where the match is weak. Only part of the rows carry a size: once, few, many, or a class if the clone is expanded.

V gene: TRBV5-1; J gene: TRBJ1-1; clone size: .; D gene: .; CDR3 protein: CASRGPEPPNTEAFF; CDR3 DNA: TGCGCCAGTAGGGGACCGGAACCCCCGAACACTGAAGCTTTCTTT
V gene: TRBV5-1; J gene: TRBJ2-3; clone size: many; D gene: TRBD2; CDR3 protein: CASSFLAGAHWKTQYF; CDR3 DNA: TGCGCCAGCAGCTTCCTAGCGGGGGCGCATTGGAAAACGCAGTATTTT
V gene: TRBV7-2; J gene: TRBJ2-6; clone size: many; D gene: .; CDR3 protein: CASSNRDSGANVLTF; CDR3 DNA: TGTGCCAGCAGCAATCGGGACTCTGGGGCCAACGTCCTGACTTTC
V gene: TRBV5-4; J gene: TRBJ1-2; clone size: few; D gene: .; CDR3 protein: CASSLEGWRHGYTF; CDR3 DNA: TGTGCCAGCAGCTTGGAGGGTTGGAGACACGGCTACACCTTC
V gene: TRBV5-1; J gene: TRBJ1-3; clone size: many; D gene: TRBD1; CDR3 protein: CASSPQGSGNTIYF; CDR3 DNA: TGCGCCAGCAGCCCACAGGGGTCCGGAAACACCATATATTTT
V gene: TRBV20-1; J gene: TRBJ1-3; clone size: .; D gene: TRBD1; CDR3 protein: CSVTQGVAGNTIYF; CDR3 DNA: TGCAGTGTAACACAGGGGGTAGCTGGAAACACCATATATTTT
V gene: TRBV7-6; J gene: TRBJ2-7; clone size: many; D gene: .; CDR3 protein: CASSPTQRGGSYEQYF; CDR3 DNA: TGTGCCAGCTCCCCGACACAGAGAGGCGGGTCCTACGAGCAGTACTTC
V gene: TRBV7-9; J gene: TRBJ1-3; clone size: many; D gene: TRBD1; CDR3 protein: CASSARTGKGGTIYF; CDR3 DNA: TGTGCCAGCAGCGCCCGGACAGGCAAGGGAGGCACCATATATTTT
V gene: TRBV20-1; J gene: TRBJ1-5; clone size: .; D gene: .; CDR3 protein: CSARSPYSNQPQHF; CDR3 DNA: TGCAGTGCTAGATCACCATATAGCAATCAGCCCCAGCATTTT
V gene: TRBV7-9; J gene: TRBJ1-1; clone size: many; D gene: .; CDR3 protein: CASSPGWGGDTEAFF; CDR3 DNA: TGTGCCAGCAGCCCCGGATGGGGGGGTGACACTGAAGCTTTCTTT
V gene: TRBV6-5; J gene: TRBJ2-3; clone size: many; D gene: .; CDR3 protein: CASSTTGAYTDTQYF; CDR3 DNA: TGTGCCAGCAGTACTACCGGGGCATACACAGATACGCAGTATTTT
V gene: TRBV7-3; J gene: TRBJ2-1; clone size: many; D gene: .; CDR3 protein: CASSLNWDNEQFF; CDR3 DNA: TGTGCCAGCAGCTTAAATTGGGACAATGAGCAGTTCTTC
V gene: TRBV4-1; J gene: TRBJ2-1; clone size: many; D gene: .; CDR3 protein: CASSRFESGGEQFF; CDR3 DNA: TGCGCCAGCAGCCGGTTCGAGAGTGGGGGTGAGCAGTTCTTC
V gene: TRBV19; J gene: TRBJ2-1; clone size: .; D gene: TRBD2; CDR3 protein: CASSNLAGGQFF; CDR3 DNA: TGTGCCAGTAGTAACCTAGCGGGGGGGCAGTTCTTC
V gene: TRBV27; J gene: TRBJ1-3; clone size: many; D gene: .; CDR3 protein: CASRASGGNTIYF; CDR3 DNA: TGTGCCAGCAGAGCGTCCGGCGGAAACACCATATATTTT
V gene: TRBV5-1; J gene: TRBJ2-1; clone size: many; D gene: TRBD1; CDR3 protein: CASSLFSGQGAGNEQFF; CDR3 DNA: TGCGCCAGCAGCTTATTTTCAGGACAGGGGGCGGGAAATGAGCAGTTCTTC
V gene: TRBV12-3/TRBV12-4; J gene: TRBJ2-1; clone size: many; D gene: TRBD2; CDR3 protein: CASSLMGLAEQFF; CDR3 DNA: TGTGCCAGCAGTTTAATGGGACTAGCGGAGCAGTTCTTC
V gene: TRBV24-1; J gene: TRBJ2-1; clone size: many; D gene: .; CDR3 protein: CATSDPHHNEQFF; CDR3 DNA: TGTGCCACCAGTGACCCACATCACAATGAGCAGTTCTTC
V gene: TRBV5-1; J gene: TRBJ2-3; clone size: many; D gene: TRBD1; CDR3 protein: CASSLTGTGEDTQYF; CDR3 DNA: TGCGCCAGCAGCTTGACCGGGACAGGGGAAGATACGCAGTATTTT
V gene: TRBV5-1; J gene: TRBJ2-3; clone size: many; D gene: .; CDR3 protein: CASSLDSNLGTQYF; CDR3 DNA: TGCGCCAGCAGCTTGGATTCTAATCTCGGGACGCAGTATTTT
V gene: TRBV12-3/TRBV12-4; J gene: TRBJ1-3; clone size: many; D gene: TRBD1; CDR3 protein: CASSLAGQGSGNTIYF; CDR3 DNA: TGTGCCAGCAGTTTAGCGGGACAGGGCTCTGGAAACACCATATATTTT
V gene: TRBV19; J gene: TRBJ1-2; clone size: many; D gene: .; CDR3 protein: CASSDPGTDNYGYTF; CDR3 DNA: TGTGCCAGTAGTGATCCCGGGACGGACAACTATGGCTACACCTTC
V gene: TRBV5-1; J gene: TRBJ1-1; clone size: .; D gene: .; CDR3 protein: CASSLVQQNTEAFF; CDR3 DNA: TGCGCCAGCAGCTTGGTGCAGCAGAACACTGAAGCTTTCTTT
V gene: TRBV5-1; J gene: TRBJ1-1; clone size: many; D gene: .; CDR3 protein: CASSLAGGPTEAFF; CDR3 DNA: TGCGCCAGCAGCTTGGCTGGGGGCCCCACTGAAGCTTTCTTT
V gene: TRBV5-4; J gene: TRBJ2-3; clone size: .; D gene: .; CDR3 protein: CASSLGSDRYTQYF; CDR3 DNA: TGTGCCAGCAGCTTGGGGAGTGACCGTTATACGCAGTATTTT
V gene: TRBV7-2; J gene: TRBJ2-5; clone size: many; D gene: TRBD2; CDR3 protein: CASSLRRAGGETQYF; CDR3 DNA: TGTGCCAGCAGCTTGCGGCGAGCGGGGGGAGAGACCCAGTACTTC
V gene: TRBV5-4; J gene: TRBJ2-1; clone size: few; D gene: TRBD1; CDR3 protein: CASSRRDRGNEQFF; CDR3 DNA: TGTGCCAGCAGCCGCCGGGACAGGGGCAATGAGCAGTTCTTC
V gene: TRBV7-9; J gene: TRBJ1-5; clone size: many; D gene: .; CDR3 protein: CASSLEKWDTTDQPQHF; CDR3 DNA: TGTGCCAGCAGCTTAGAGAAGTGGGACACGACGGATCAGCCCCAGCATTTT
V gene: TRBV5-1; J gene: TRBJ2-2; clone size: many; D gene: .; CDR3 protein: CASSFVLRDGELFF; CDR3 DNA: TGCGCCAGCAGCTTTGTGTTGCGAGACGGGGAGCTGTTTTTT
V gene: TRBV30; J gene: TRBJ2-5; clone size: many; D gene: TRBD1; CDR3 protein: CAWSVGGFRTGETQYF; CDR3 DNA: TGTGCCTGGAGTGTAGGGGGCTTTCGAACCGGGGAGACCCAGTACTTC
V gene: TRBV5-1; J gene: TRBJ2-1; clone size: many; D gene: TRBD2; CDR3 protein: CASSSGLAGVYEQFF; CDR3 DNA: TGCGCCAGCAGCTCGGGACTAGCGGGGGTTTATGAGCAGTTCTTC
V gene: TRBV30; J gene: TRBJ1-1; clone size: many; D gene: .; CDR3 protein: CAWRGGNTEAFF; CDR3 DNA: TGTGCCTGGAGAGGGGGGAACACTGAAGCTTTCTTT
V gene: TRBV12-3/TRBV12-4; J gene: TRBJ2-1; clone size: many; D gene: TRBD2; CDR3 protein: CASSLGLAGLNEQFF; CDR3 DNA: TGTGCCAGCAGTCTGGGACTAGCGGGGTTAAATGAGCAGTTCTTC
V gene: TRBV7-9; J gene: TRBJ2-5; clone size: many; D gene: .; CDR3 protein: CASTRSGSQETQYF; CDR3 DNA: TGTGCCAGCACGAGATCCGGGTCACAAGAGACCCAGTACTTC
V gene: TRBV7-8; J gene: TRBJ1-4; clone size: many; D gene: .; CDR3 protein: CASSSARVATNEKLFF; CDR3 DNA: TGTGCCAGCAGCTCAGCAAGAGTTGCAACTAATGAAAAACTGTTTTTT
V gene: TRBV5-1; J gene: TRBJ2-5; clone size: many; D gene: TRBD1; CDR3 protein: CASSVTGGEETQYF; CDR3 DNA: TGCGCCAGCAGCGTGACAGGGGGAGAAGAGACCCAGTACTTC